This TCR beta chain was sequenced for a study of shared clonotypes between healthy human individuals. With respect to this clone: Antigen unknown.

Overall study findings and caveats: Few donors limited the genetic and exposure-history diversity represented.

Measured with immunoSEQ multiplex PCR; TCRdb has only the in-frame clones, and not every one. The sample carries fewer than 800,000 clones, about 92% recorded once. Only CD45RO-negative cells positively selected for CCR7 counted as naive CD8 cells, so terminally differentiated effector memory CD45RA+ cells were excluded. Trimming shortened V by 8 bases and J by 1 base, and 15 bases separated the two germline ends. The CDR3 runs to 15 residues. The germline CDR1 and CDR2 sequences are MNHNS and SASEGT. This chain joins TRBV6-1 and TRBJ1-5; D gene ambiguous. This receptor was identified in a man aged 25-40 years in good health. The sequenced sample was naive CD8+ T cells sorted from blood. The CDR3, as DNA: TGTGCCAGCGTCAGATTTGACACGAGCAATCAGCCCCAGCATTTT. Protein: CASVRFDTSNQPQHF.